The rows below give T cell receptor beta chains drawn from one sample of a study of CD8 T cells in ankylosing spondylitis. TCRdb re-called the 5' RACE reads with MiXCR, one entry per CDR3 protein. Here the sample spans approximately 250,000 distinct CDR3 sequences, roughly 32% being singletons. The specimen sequenced was blood, either unsorted or a sorted T cell fraction (not recorded which). These receptors originate from a male donor with ankylosing spondylitis or in good health (not recorded which). CDR3s include the opening cysteine and the closing phenylalanine or tryptophan. Each record gives: D gene, V gene, clone size, CDR3 length, J gene, CDR3 DNA, CDR3 protein. The D gene is left open where the match is weak. Rows may omit the clone size; those that give it use once, few, many or a size class.

>.|TRBV29-1|few|15|TRBJ2-5
TGCAGCGTTGAAGATCCCAGGACCCTGGGGGAGACCCAGTACTTC
CSVEDPRTLGETQYF
>.|TRBV12-3/TRBV12-4|few|14|TRBJ1-6
TGTGCCAGCAGTTCGTCGGGTAAATGGTCACCCCTCCACTTT
CASSSSGKWSPLHF
>TRBD1|TRBV6-1|.|18|TRBJ1-6
TGTGCCAGCAGCGCAGAAGGGACAGGGGGCACCTATAATTCACCCCTCCACTTT
CASSAEGTGGTYNSPLHF
>.|TRBV20-1|many|13|TRBJ2-7
TGCAGTGCTAGAGTCAGGGCCTCCTACGAGCAGTACTTC
CSARVRASYEQYF
>.|TRBV5-6|.|14|TRBJ2-1
TGTGCCAGCAGCTTGGGGGCAGGGGTGGGTGAGCAGTTCTTC
CASSLGAGVGEQFF
>.|TRBV28|.|13|TRBJ2-3
TGTGCCACCCGAGTCTCGGGCACAGATACGCAGTATTTT
CATRVSGTDTQYF
>.|TRBV7-2|few|14|TRBJ1-6
TGTGCCAGCAGCCCTCCTTCAGGGACCTCACCCCTCCACTTT
CASSPPSGTSPLHF
>.|TRBV12-3/TRBV12-4|few|17|TRBJ2-5
TGTGCCAGCAGTTTAGCGCTAGGAAGGGGGACCAAAGAGACCCAGTACTTC
CASSLALGRGTKETQYF
>.|TRBV5-1|.|17|TRBJ2-7
TGCGCCAGCAGCCAGCAACCGGGACGGACGGGTGGGGACGAGCAGTACTTC
CASSQQPGRTGGDEQYF
>.|TRBV20-1|.|15|TRBJ2-5
TGCAGTGCTAGATCGATCCAGGGCAACCAAGAGACCCAGTACTTC
CSARSIQGNQETQYF
>.|TRBV7-9|few|14|TRBJ2-7
TGTGCCAGCAGCCTTCGTGGACAGTCCTACGAGCAGTACTTC
CASSLRGQSYEQYF
>.|TRBV10-3|.|15|TRBJ2-2
TGTGCCATCAGTGAGTTTCGGGGAAACACCGGGGAGCTGTTTTTT
CAISEFRGNTGELFF
>.|TRBV5-1|few|16|TRBJ2-6
TGCGCCAGCAGCTTGGGACAGCGGTCTGTGGCCAACGTCCTGACTTTC
CASSLGQRSVANVLTF
>TRBD1|TRBV7-9|.|17|TRBJ2-7
TGTGCCAGCGAAGAGCTAGACGGACAGGGGCGCTACTACGAGCAGTACTTC
CASEELDGQGRYYEQYF
>.|TRBV4-1|.|13|TRBJ2-7
TGCGCCAGCTCTGGTCCCGGGAGCTACGAGCAGTACTTC
CASSGPGSYEQYF
>.|TRBV29-1|.|14|TRBJ2-3
TGCAGCGTTGAGGTACAGGGTCCCACAGATACGCAGTATTTT
CSVEVQGPTDTQYF
>TRBD1|TRBV5-5|.|16|TRBJ2-3
TGTGCCAGCAGCCTCAAAGCCGACAGGGTAGGGGATACGCAGTATTTT
CASSLKADRVGDTQYF
>.|TRBV29-1|few|15|TRBJ2-6
TGCAGCGTTGAAATGTGGAGCTCTGGGGCCAACGTCCTGACTTTC
CSVEMWSSGANVLTF
>.|TRBV12-3/TRBV12-4|few|14|TRBJ1-4
TGTGCCAGCAGCCAAACAGGGCAAAATGAAAAACTGTTTTTT
CASSQTGQNEKLFF
>TRBD2|TRBV5-1|.|15|TRBJ2-3
TGCGCCAGCAGCTTTACGGGACTAGGGCCAGATACGCAGTATTTT
CASSFTGLGPDTQYF
>.|TRBV20-1|few|15|TRBJ1-1
TGCAGTGCTAGAGATTCGACAGGACCGAACACTGAAGCTTTCTTT
CSARDSTGPNTEAFF
>TRBD1|TRBV20-1|.|14|TRBJ1-1
TGCAGTGCTACCCGGACAGGGACGGACACTGAAGCTTTCTTT
CSATRTGTDTEAFF
>.|TRBV29-1|few|13|TRBJ2-3
TGCAGCGTGCTCCCGGACAGCACAGATACGCAGTATTTT
CSVLPDSTDTQYF
>.|TRBV15|few|14|TRBJ2-1
TGTGCCACCAGCCGATTGACGGGAAGTGATGAGCAGTTCTTC
CATSRLTGSDEQFF
>TRBD1|TRBV20-1|many|14|TRBJ1-5
TGCAGTGCTCCGGACAGGGGCCTGCGGATTTCCCAGCATTTT
CSAPDRGLRISQHF
>TRBD2|TRBV11-2|.|19|TRBJ2-7
TGTGCCAGCAGCTTAGAATTCGTCGGGCGGGGGGGCGGTACCTACGAGCAGTACTTC
CASSLEFVGRGGGTYEQYF
>.|TRBV20-1|few|12|TRBJ2-5
TGCAGTGCTGTGAAGTGGGGAGAGACCCAGTACTTC
CSAVKWGETQYF
>TRBD1|TRBV3-1|.|15|TRBJ2-7
TGTGCCAGCAGCCCAGACAGGGTTAGGGGGCACGAGCAGTACTTC
CASSPDRVRGHEQYF
>TRBD1|TRBV20-1|few|16|TRBJ2-4
TGCAGTGCTAGACCAGGGACAGCCTTAGCCAAAAACATTCAGTACTTC
CSARPGTALAKNIQYF
>TRBD2|TRBV7-3|.|19|TRBJ2-1
TGTGCCAGCAGCTTAACGAGTAGCGGGGGCTCCCCACACTACAATGAGCAGTTCTTC
CASSLTSSGGSPHYNEQFF
>.|TRBV5-1|.|15|TRBJ2-3
TGCGCCAGCAGCTTTGGGGGGTCTGGCACAGATACGCAGTATTTT
CASSFGGSGTDTQYF
>.|TRBV7-2|few|15|TRBJ2-3
TGTGCCAGCAGCTTAGTTTCAGGCATCACAGATACGCAGTATTTT
CASSLVSGITDTQYF
>.|TRBV20-1|.|12|TRBJ1-2
TGCAGTGCTAGAGAGGAATCTCGGGGCTACACCTTC
CSAREESRGYTF
>.|TRBV27|few|16|TRBJ2-3
TGTGCCAGCAGTTCCTGGACACCAATCGGTGCAGATACGCAGTATTTT
CASSSWTPIGADTQYF
>.|TRBV29-1|.|15|TRBJ2-5
TGCAGCGTTGAAGATCAAAGGGGAGGTCAAGAGACCCAGTACTTC
CSVEDQRGGQETQYF
>.|TRBV27|few|12|TRBJ1-5
TGTGCCAGCAGTTTACAGGGTCAGCCCCAGCATTTT
CASSLQGQPQHF
>.|TRBV20-1|.|17|TRBJ2-7
TGCAGTGCTAGCGGATTGAGCAAGGACGCCACGTCCTACGAGCAGTACTTC
CSASGLSKDATSYEQYF
>TRBD2|TRBV12-3/TRBV12-4|.|12|TRBJ2-1
TGTGCCAGCAGTCTTGGAGGACTAGAGGCTTTCTTC
CASSLGGLEAFF
>.|TRBV12-3/TRBV12-4|few|13|TRBJ1-2
TGTGCCAGCGGGCAGGGAGCTAACTATGGCTACACCTTC
CASGQGANYGYTF
>.|TRBV12-3/TRBV12-4|.|15|TRBJ2-1
TGTGCCAGCAGTTTTGAGATAGCGGCAGCCAATGAGCAGTTCTTC
CASSFEIAAANEQFF
>TRBD2|TRBV6-2/TRBV6-3|.|18|TRBJ2-1
TGTGCCAGCAGTTACGGAATGCTAGCGGGGGCTCTCTACAATGAGCAGTTCTTC
CASSYGMLAGALYNEQFF
>.|TRBV29-1|.|12|TRBJ2-7
TGCAGCGAACCGACCGAATCCTACGAGCAGTACTTC
CSEPTESYEQYF
>.|TRBV29-1|.|14|TRBJ2-7
TGCAGCGCCTCATCCGGTGGCGGGGTTGTCGAGCAGTACTTC
CSASSGGGVVEQYF
>TRBD1|TRBV6-1|many|13|TRBJ2-7
TGTGCCAGCAGAGGACAGGGGGTAAGGGAGCAGTACTTC
CASRGQGVREQYF
>.|TRBV4-2|.|15|TRBJ2-7
TGTGCCAGCAGCCCAGAGGAGGGACGGGCCTACGAGCAGTACTTC
CASSPEEGRAYEQYF
>TRBD1|TRBV12-3/TRBV12-4|few|14|TRBJ2-7
TGTGCCAGCAGTTTTACGGCAGGGACAGGCGAGCAGTACTTC
CASSFTAGTGEQYF
>TRBD1|TRBV29-1|few|14|TRBJ2-7
TGCAGCGCCGCCCGGGGACAGGGGGCGAGGGAGCAGTACTTC
CSAARGQGAREQYF
>TRBD2|TRBV20-1|few|12|TRBJ2-3
TGCAGTGCAGCGGGGGGCACAGATACGCAGTATTTT
CSAAGGTDTQYF
>.|TRBV5-6|.|16|TRBJ1-1
TGTGCCAGCAGCTTGGAGTCAAGGTATCGTGAAACTGAAGCTTTCTTT
CASSLESRYRETEAFF
>TRBD2|TRBV12-3/TRBV12-4|.|17|TRBJ2-1
TGTGCCAGCAGTTTAGCGTCCCCTAGCGGGGGTGGAAATGAGCAGTTCTTC
CASSLASPSGGGNEQFF